This T cell receptor beta chain was documented in a study of blood T cell repertoires in COVID-19. Study-level information: There were acute and convalescent COVID-19 samples, and they came from the United States, Italy and Spain. PBMCs, B-cell-depleted T cells, or T cells were the source of the cDNA or gDNA that made up the material.

The CDR3 length is 14 residues. V was clipped by 4 bases and J by 6 bases; unmatched bases: 9. The germline CDR1 and CDR2 sequences are SGDLS and YYNGEE. Source study methods: How many nucleated cells were present was estimated from reference gene primer amplification. Only in-frame clones appear in the TCRdb table, and some are missing; sequencing was by immunoSEQ multiplex PCR. V and J calls and clone size are as listed in that table; D and trimming were resolved from the DNA. The sample lists roughly 270,000 clones, less than 85% occurring once. The study assigned cohorts using participant-reported clinical history.

The V gene is TRBV9, the J gene TRBJ1-2, with TRBD1 identical over 7 bases. The material sequenced was PBMCs or T cells enriched from blood (not recorded which). The sequence came from a woman between 50 and 59 years old who had recovered from COVID-19. The chain's CDR3 is CASSLLDREDGYTF. CDR3 nucleotide sequence: TGTGCCAGCAGCCTCCTTGACAGGGAAGATGGCTACACCTTC.